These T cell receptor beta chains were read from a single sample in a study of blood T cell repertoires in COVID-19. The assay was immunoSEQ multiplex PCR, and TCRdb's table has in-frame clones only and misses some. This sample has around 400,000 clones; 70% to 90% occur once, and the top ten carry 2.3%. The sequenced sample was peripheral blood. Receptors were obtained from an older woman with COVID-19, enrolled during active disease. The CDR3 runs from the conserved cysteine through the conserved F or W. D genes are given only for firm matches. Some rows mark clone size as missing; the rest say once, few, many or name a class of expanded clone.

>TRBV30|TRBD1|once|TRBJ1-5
TGTGCCTGGACAGGGACAGGGGACAATCAGCCCCAGCATTTT
CAWTGTGDNQPQHF
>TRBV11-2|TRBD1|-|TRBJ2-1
TGTGCCAGCAGCATGGACAGGGGGCCCTACAATGAGCAGTTCTTC
CASSMDRGPYNEQFF
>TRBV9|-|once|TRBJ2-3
TGTGCCAGCAGCGTAGAGGCGGGGATCGCAGATACGCAGTATTTT
CASSVEAGIADTQYF
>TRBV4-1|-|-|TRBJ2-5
TGCGCCAGCAGCCAAGATCTTGGACAGCGCTTAGTGACCCAGTACTTC
CASSQDLGQRLVTQYF
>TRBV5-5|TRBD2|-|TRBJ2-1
TGTGCCAGCAGCTACGGGGGGGCGAGGGTCAATGAGCAGTTCTTC
CASSYGGARVNEQFF
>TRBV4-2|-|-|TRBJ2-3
TGTGCCAGCAGCCAAGACTTTGGGACACTGACAGATACGCAGTATTTT
CASSQDFGTLTDTQYF
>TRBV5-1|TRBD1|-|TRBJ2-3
TGCGCCAGCAGCTTAAGACAGGGAACAGATACGCAGTATTTT
CASSLRQGTDTQYF
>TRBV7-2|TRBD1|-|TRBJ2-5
TGTGCCAGCAGTACAGGGGTTCAAGAGACCCAGTACTTC
CASSTGVQETQYF
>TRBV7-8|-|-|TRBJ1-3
TGTGCCAGCAGCTTAGGACAGGCCTACGGAAACACCATATATTTT
CASSLGQAYGNTIYF
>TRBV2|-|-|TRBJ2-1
TGTGCCAGCAGTGGGGACTGGGGTGAGCAGTTCTTC
CASSGDWGEQFF
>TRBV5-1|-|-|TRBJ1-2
TGCGCCAGCAGCCATCAACCGGGGGGGGATGGCTACACCTTC
CASSHQPGGDGYTF
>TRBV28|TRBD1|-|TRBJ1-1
TGTGCCAGCAGCGCCGGGACAGAGAACACTGAAGCTTTCTTT
CASSAGTENTEAFF
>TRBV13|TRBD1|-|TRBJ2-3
TGTGCCAGCAGCTTGGGCGACAGGGGCAACACAGATACGCAGTATTTT
CASSLGDRGNTDTQYF
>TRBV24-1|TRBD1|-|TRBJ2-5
TGTGCCACCAGTCGGACAGGGGATGGCGAGACCCAGTACTTC
CATSRTGDGETQYF
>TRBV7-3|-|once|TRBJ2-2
TGTGCCAGCAGCCCGGGACATTCTACCGGGGAGCTGTTTTTT
CASSPGHSTGELFF
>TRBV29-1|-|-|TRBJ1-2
TGCAGCGTTCCGGGCGGGAACTATGGCTACACCTTC
CSVPGGNYGYTF
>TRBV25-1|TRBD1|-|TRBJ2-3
TGTGCCAGCAGTGAAGACAGGGGGCTGGGCACAGATACGCAGTATTTT
CASSEDRGLGTDTQYF
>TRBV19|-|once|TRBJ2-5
TGTGCCAGTAGTATTTCCGGAGAGACCCAGTACTTC
CASSISGETQYF
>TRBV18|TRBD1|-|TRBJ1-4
TGTGCCAGCTCACGGGACAGGGGTCGAGAAAAACTGTTTTTT
CASSRDRGREKLFF
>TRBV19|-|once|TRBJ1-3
TGTGCCAGTAGTATTACTGGGCGACGAAACACCATATATTTT
CASSITGRRNTIYF
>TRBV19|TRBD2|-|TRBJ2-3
TGTGCCAGTAGTATCGACCGGGGGGGTTCTGTTGGCACAGATACGCAGTATTTT
CASSIDRGGSVGTDTQYF
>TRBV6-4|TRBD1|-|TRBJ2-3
TGTGCCAGCAGCGAAACAGGGGAAACAGATACGCAGTATTTT
CASSETGETDTQYF
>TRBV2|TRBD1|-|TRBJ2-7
TGTGCCAGCAGTCCTGACCGACAGGGGGCTCTCTACGAGCAGTACTTC
CASSPDRQGALYEQYF
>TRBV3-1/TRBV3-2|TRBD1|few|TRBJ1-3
TGTGCCAGCAGCCCGGGACAGCTTATAGGAAACACCATATATTTT
CASSPGQLIGNTIYF
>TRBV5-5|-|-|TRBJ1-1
TGTGCCAGCAGCTTGGGGAGGGTTACTGAAGCTTTCTTT
CASSLGRVTEAFF
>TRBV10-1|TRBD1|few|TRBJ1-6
TGCGCCAGCAGTCCCGGGACAGGTGGGAATTCACCCCTCCACTTT
CASSPGTGGNSPLHF
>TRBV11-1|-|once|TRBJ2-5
TGTGCCAGCAGCTTAGGGCAGGGGCGAGAGACCCAGTACTTC
CASSLGQGRETQYF
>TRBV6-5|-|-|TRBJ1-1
TGTGCCAGCAGTCACCTCCTCGAACTGAAGACTGAAGCTTTCTTT
CASSHLLELKTEAFF
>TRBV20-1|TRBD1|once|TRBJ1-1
TGCAGTGCTAACAGGGGTTCTGAAGCTTTCTTT
CSANRGSEAFF
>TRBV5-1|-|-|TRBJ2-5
TGCGCCAGCAGGAATGGAGAACGGGTCCGCCGGAAGACCCAGTACTTC
CASRNGERVRRKTQYF
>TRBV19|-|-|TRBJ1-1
TGTGCCAGTAGTATAGATCAGGGACAATATAGGGCTGAAGCTTTCTTT
CASSIDQGQYRAEAFF
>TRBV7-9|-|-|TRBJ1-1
TGTGCCAGCAGCCCAAGCCGGGTTGGGAACACTGAAGCTTTCTTT
CASSPSRVGNTEAFF
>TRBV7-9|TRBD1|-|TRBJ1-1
TGTGCCAGCAGCTTTGGGGACAGGGACCCCGTTGCAGCTTTCTTT
CASSFGDRDPVAAFF